This TCR beta chain was sequenced in a study of identical twins (TCRdb year 2016). Turning to the overall study: To test whether fetal clonotypes persist, the study used deep sequencing on TCR alpha and beta repertoires from monozygotic twins, unrelated adults of various ages, and cord blood. Replicate twin experiments were performed at different times using different library preparation protocols to rule out contamination.

Every donor in the study was a healthy Caucasian. The twin cohort comprised three pairs of female monozygotic twins, all aged roughly 18 to 30 years. The RNA used for TCR libraries was isolated from peripheral blood mononuclear cells. Libraries came from 5' RACE. Data came from an Illumina HiSeq 2000. Template switching added a universal primer binding site, and the final cDNA carried a unique molecular identifier that allowed TCR cDNA molecules to be counted accurately. Specific primers in the conserved constant-segment region were used to synthesize first-strand cDNA for TCR alpha and beta chains. To control for contamination, every cDNA library carried two barcodes: a SMART-Mk sample barcode plus Illumina barcodes. Two successive PCR steps introduced TruSeq adapter sequences along with Illumina sample barcodes. TCR alpha and beta cDNA libraries were sequenced on the Illumina HiSeq platform with custom primers. As for the original processing: Unique molecular identifiers were extracted from raw reads with MiGEC, and CDR3 positions were determined with MiXCR. Recombination models were inferred per individual with the repgenHMM and IGoR tools using an EM algorithm. The tcR package in R was used for shared clonotype analysis, with sharing normalized by the product of cloneset sizes. Out-of-frame nonproductive sequences were analyzed to study raw recombination free of thymic and clonal selection effects. The public reads were run again by TCRdb, first through fastp at Q25 and then through MiXCR, and only productive beta chains were kept. Records with the same CDR3 protein are collapsed into one entry carrying the most frequent genes and DNA. TCRdb assigned the V and J calls; the authors' analysis was not used. The sample table shows about 920,000 distinct CDR3 sequences, and 9% to 15% are seen once. The ten largest make up under 2% of the sample.

In the germline V gene, CDR1 corresponds to SGHRS and CDR2 to YFSETQ. V is reduced by 5 bases and J by 8 bases, leaving a spacing of 11 bases between them. Spanning cysteine to phenylalanine, the CDR3 consists of 12 amino acids. The CDR3 DNA has 36 bases and is translated from base 1. Points on this clonotype: Its antigen remains unidentified. No quality values exist for individual bases; no much larger clone is one base distant.

The full study reports these points: Fewer insertions were carried by abundant cord blood beta clonotypes; a weaker similar trend was observed in young adult naive repertoires, while no such trend was observed in memory repertoires. Out-of-frame TCR alpha sharing in monozygotic twins was systematically underestimated by recombination models, whereas sharing between unrelated individuals was in agreement with the recombination models. Compared with coincidental sharing between unrelated individuals, out-of-frame TCR alpha sequences shared between twins had an excess of sequences with low generation probability. The excess sharing between twins in beta out-of-frame sequences was weaker because fewer shared sequences reduced the signal-to-noise ratio. Because the same donors could not be followed over many years, conclusions were based on cross-sectional statistical analysis. Zero-insertion analyses could be partly confounded by invariant T cells such as MAIT and iNKT, though diverse VJ usage argued against such confounding for most clonotypes.

This sample was also put to use in a study of yellow fever vaccine responses in identical twins. Taken from the second paper: The T cell response to vaccination in identical twins was reported by the authors to appear partly convergent and partly personalized. Focusing on identical twins, the study followed the T cell clones that responded to the vaccine, and did so with precision.

The receptor's source is a woman aged 18-30 years in good health. The sample was PBMCs. The rearranged chain carries TRBV5-1 and TRBJ2-1; confidence is insufficient to name the D gene. The CDR3 region reads CASRFLTDEQFF. The bases are TGCGCCAGCAGATTTCTGACGGATGAGCAGTTCTTC.